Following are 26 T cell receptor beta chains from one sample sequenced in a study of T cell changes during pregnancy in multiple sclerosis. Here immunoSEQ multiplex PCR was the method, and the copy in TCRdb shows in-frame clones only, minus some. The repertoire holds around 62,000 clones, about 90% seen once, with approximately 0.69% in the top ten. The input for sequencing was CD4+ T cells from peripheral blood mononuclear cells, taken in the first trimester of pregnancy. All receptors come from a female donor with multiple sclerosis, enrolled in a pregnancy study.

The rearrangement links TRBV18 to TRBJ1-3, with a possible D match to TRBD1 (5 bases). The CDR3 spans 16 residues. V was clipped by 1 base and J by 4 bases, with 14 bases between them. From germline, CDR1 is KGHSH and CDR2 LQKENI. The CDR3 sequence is CASSPLGRQRGNTIYF. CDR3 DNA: TGTGCCAGCTCACCACTCGGAAGACAGAGAGGAAACACCATATATTTT. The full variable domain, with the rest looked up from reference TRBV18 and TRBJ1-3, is NAGVMQNPRHLVRRRGQEARLRCSPMKGHSHVYWYRQLPEEGLKFMVYLQKENIIDESGMPKERFSAEFPKEGPSILRIQQVVRGDSAAYFCASSPLGRQRGNTIYFGEGSWLTVV.

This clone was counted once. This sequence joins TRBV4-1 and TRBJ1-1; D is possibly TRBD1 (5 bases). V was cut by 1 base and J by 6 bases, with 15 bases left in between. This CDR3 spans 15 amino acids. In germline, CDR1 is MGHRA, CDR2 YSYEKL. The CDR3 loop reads CASSQGPYGGSEAFF. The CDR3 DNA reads TGCGCCAGCAGCCAAGGCCCGTACGGGGGATCTGAAGCTTTCTTT.

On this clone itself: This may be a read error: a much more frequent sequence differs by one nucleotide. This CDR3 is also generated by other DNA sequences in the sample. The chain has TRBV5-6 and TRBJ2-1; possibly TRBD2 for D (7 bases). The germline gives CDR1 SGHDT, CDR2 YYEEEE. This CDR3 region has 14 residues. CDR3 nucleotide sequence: TGTGCCAGTAGCTTGGGGGGGCAGGTCGATGAGCAGTTCTTC. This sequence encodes CASSLGGQVDEQFF.

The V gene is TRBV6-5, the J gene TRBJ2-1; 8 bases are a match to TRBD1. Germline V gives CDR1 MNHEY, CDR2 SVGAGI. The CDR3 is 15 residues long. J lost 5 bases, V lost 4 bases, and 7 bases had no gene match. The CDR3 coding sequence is TGTGCCAGCAGTTCCCCGGGACAGGTACACAATGAGCAGTTCTTC. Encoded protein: CASSSPGQVHNEQFF.

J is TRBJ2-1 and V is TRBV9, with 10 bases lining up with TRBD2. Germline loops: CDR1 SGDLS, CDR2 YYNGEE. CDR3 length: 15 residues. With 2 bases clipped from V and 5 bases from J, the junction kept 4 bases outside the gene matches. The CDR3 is CASSVLAGGHNEQFF. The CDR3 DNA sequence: TGTGCCAGCAGCGTCTTAGCGGGGGGACACAATGAGCAGTTCTTC.

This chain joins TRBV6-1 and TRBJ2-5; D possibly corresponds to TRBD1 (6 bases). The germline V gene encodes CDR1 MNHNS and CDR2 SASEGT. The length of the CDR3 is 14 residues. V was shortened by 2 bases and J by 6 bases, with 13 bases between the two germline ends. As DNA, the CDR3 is TGTGCCAGCAGTGAACTCGCAGGGGAGAAGACCCAGTACTTC. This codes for CASSELAGEKTQYF.

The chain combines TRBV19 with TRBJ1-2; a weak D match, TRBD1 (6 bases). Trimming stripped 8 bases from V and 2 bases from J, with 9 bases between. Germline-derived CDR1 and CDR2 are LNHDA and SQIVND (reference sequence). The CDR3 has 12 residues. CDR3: CASRTVNYGYTF. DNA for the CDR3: TGTGCCAGTCGGACAGTAAACTATGGCTACACCTTC.

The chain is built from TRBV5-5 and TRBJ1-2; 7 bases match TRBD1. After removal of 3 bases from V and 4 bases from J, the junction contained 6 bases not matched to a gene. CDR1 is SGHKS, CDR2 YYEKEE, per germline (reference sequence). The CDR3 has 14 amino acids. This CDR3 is CASSSRTGPYGYTF. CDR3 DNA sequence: TGTGCCAGCAGCTCAAGGACAGGACCCTATGGCTACACCTTC. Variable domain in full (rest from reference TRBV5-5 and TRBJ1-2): DAGVTQSPTHLIKTRGQQVTLRCSPISGHKSVSWYQQVLGQGPQFIFQYYEKEERGRGNFPDRFSARQFPNYSSELNVNALLLGDSALYLCASSSRTGPYGYTFGSGTRLTVV.

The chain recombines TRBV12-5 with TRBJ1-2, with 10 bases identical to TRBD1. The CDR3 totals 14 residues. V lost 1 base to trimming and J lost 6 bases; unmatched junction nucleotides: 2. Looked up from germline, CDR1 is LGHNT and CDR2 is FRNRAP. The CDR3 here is CASGLGQGADGYTF. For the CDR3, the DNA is TGTGCTAGTGGTTTGGGACAGGGGGCGGATGGCTACACCTTC.

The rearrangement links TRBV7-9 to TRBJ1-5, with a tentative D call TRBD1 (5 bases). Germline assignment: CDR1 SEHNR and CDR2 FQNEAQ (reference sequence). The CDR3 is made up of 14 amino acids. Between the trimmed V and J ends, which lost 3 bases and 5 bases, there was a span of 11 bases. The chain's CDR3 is CASSFLQVDQPQHF. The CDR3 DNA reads TGTGCCAGCAGCTTTCTACAGGTAGATCAGCCCCAGCATTTT.

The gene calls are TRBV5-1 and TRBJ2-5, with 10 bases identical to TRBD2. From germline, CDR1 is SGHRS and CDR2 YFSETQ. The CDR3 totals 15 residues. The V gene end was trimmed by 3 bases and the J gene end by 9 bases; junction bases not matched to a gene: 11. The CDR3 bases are TGCGCCAGCAGCTCAGGACTAGCGGATTCGGGGGCCCAGTACTTC. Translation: CASSSGLADSGAQYF.

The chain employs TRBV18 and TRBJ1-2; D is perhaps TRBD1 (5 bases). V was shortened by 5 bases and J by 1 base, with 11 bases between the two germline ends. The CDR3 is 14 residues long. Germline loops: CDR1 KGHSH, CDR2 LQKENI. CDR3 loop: CASSTDSSNYGYTF. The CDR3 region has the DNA TGTGCCAGCTCAACCGACAGTAGTAACTATGGCTACACCTTC.

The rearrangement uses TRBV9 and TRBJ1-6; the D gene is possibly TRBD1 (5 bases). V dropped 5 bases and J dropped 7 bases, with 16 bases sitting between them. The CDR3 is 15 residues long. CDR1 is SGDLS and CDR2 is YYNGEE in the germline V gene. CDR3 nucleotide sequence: TGTGCCAGCAGTGACAGAGGAACTACAAATTCACCCCTCCACTTT. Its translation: CASSDRGTTNSPLHF.

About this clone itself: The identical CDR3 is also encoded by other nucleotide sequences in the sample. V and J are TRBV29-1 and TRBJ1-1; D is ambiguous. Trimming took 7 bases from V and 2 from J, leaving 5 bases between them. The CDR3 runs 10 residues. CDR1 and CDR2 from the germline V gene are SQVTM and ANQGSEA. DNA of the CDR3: TGCAGCGCACTTAACACTGAAGCTTTCTTT. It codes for CSALNTEAFF.

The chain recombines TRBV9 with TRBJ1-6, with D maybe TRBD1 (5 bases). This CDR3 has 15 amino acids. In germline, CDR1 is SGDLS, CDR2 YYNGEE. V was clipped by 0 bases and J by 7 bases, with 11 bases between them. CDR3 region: CASSVALGVNSPLHF. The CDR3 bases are TGTGCCAGCAGCGTAGCCTTAGGGGTCAATTCACCCCTCCACTTT.

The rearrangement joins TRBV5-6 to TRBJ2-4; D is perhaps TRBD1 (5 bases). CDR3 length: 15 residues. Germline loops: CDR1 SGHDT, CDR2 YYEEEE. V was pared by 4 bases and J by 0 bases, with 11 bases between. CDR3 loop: CASSRRQQAKNIQYF. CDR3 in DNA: TGTGCCAGCAGCCGCCGACAGCAAGCCAAAAACATTCAGTACTTC.

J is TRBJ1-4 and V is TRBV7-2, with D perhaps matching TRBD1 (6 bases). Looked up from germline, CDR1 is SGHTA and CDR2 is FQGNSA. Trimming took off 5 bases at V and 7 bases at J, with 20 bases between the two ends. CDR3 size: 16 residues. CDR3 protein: CASSPHLTGLSEKLFF. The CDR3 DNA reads TGTGCCAGCAGCCCGCACCTCACAGGGTTAAGTGAAAAACTGTTTTTT.

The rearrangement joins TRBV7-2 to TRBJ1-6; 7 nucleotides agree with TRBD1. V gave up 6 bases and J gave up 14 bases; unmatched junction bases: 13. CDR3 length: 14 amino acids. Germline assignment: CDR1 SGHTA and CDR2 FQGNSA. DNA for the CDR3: TGTGCCAGCAGTCCCGACAGGGCGATGCGGGCCCTCCACTTT. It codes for CASSPDRAMRALHF.

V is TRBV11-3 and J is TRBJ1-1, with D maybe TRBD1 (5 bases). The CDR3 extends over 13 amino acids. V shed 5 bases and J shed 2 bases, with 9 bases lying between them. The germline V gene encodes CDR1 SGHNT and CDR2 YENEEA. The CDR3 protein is CASSRGINTEAFF. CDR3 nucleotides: TGTGCCAGCAGCCGGGGGATTAACACTGAAGCTTTCTTT.

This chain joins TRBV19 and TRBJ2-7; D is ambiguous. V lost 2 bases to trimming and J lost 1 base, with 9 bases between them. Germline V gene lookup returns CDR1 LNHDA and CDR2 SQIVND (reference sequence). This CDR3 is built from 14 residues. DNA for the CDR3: TGTGCCAGTAGTATAACACAGCCATCCTACGAGCAGTACTTC. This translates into CASSITQPSYEQYF.

The CDR3 bases are TGCGCCAGCAGCCAAGATCGGGGCTACGAGCAGTACTTC. Translation gives CASSQDRGYEQYF. The chain links TRBV4-3 to TRBJ2-7, with a tentative D call TRBD2 (5 bases). V gave up 0 bases and J gave up 3 bases, with 6 bases separating them. Germline-derived CDR1 and CDR2 are LGHNA and YSLEER. The CDR3 runs 13 residues.

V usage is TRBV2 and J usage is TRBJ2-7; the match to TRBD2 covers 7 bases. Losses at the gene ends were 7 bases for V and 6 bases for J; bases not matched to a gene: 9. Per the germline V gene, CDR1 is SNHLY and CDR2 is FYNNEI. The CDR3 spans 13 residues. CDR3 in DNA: TGTGCCAGCACGACTAGCCCCTACTCCGAGCAGTACTTC. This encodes CASTTSPYSEQYF.

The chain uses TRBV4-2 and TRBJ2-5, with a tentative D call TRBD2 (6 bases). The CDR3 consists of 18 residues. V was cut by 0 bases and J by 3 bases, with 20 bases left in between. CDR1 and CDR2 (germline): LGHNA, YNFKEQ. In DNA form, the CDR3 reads TGTGCCAGCAGCCAAGATAGTTGGGGGGTCGGGGTCAAAGAGACCCAGTACTTC. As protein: CASSQDSWGVGVKETQYF.

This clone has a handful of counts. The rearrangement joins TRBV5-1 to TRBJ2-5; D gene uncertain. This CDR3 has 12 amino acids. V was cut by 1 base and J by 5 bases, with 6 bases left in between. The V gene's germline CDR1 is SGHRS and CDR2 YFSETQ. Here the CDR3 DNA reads TGCGCCAGCAGCTTGATCGGTGAGACCCAGTACTTC. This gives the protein CASSLIGETQYF.

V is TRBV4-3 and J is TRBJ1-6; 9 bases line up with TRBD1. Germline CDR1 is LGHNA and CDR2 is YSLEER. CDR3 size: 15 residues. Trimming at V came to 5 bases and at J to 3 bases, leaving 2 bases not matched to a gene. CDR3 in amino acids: CASSSGQGYNSPLHF. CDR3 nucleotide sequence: TGCGCCAGCAGCTCGGGACAGGGCTATAATTCACCCCTCCACTTT.

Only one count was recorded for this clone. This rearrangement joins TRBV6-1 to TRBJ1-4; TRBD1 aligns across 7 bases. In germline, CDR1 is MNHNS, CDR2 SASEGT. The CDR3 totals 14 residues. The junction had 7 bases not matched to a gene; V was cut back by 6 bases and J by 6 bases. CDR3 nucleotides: TGTGCCAGCAGAACGACAGGGATAGATGAAAAACTGTTTTTT. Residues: CASRTTGIDEKLFF.